This TCR beta chain stems from a study of post-analysis software for immune sequencing data. Study context: Patients had relapsing-remitting, secondary progressive or progressive-relapsing multiple sclerosis; some lacked subtype. The study, taken as a whole, reports: Under F measure analysis, samples from one preparation batch co-clustered strongly. A significant reduction in normalized Chao1 diversity was observed in multiple sclerosis patients versus controls.

Prepared libraries of TCR beta cDNA carried unique molecular identifiers. Some 500,000 cDNA molecules were obtained from 1 to 10 million T cells. TCRdb fed the PCR reads into MiXCR, producing one record per CDR3 protein. Of approximately 770,000 distinct CDR3 sequences in the sample, roughly 50% are singletons; the top ten hold just under 5%. For this clonotype: Antigen specificity is unknown.

Sequencing was carried out using blood. The clonotype was recovered from a girl between 5 and 17 years old with multiple sclerosis.

The CDR3 here is CASRIRDRATDTQYF. The CDR3 coding sequence is TGTGCCAGCAGGATCCGGGACAGGGCCACAGATACGCAGTATTTT. The V call is TRBV18, the J call TRBJ2-3; TRBD1 matches 9 bases. Losses at the gene ends were 8 bases for V and 2 bases for J; bases not matched to a gene: 8. Germline V gives CDR1 KGHSH, CDR2 LQKENI. CDR3 length equals 15 residues.